This TCR beta chain was profiled in a study of T cells in Graves' hyperthyroidism and ophthalmopathy. Uncontrolled infection, other autoimmune disease, pregnancy or lactation excluded patients. PBMCs were sourced from approximately 9.3 ml fresh peripheral blood. Amplification of TCR beta CDR3 regions was performed using RNA transcripts as template. HTBI primers drove first-round RT-PCR of the TCR CDR3. TCRdb reprocessed the multiplex PCR reads via MiXCR and lists one record per CDR3 protein. The sample contains about 740,000 distinct CDR3 sequences, around 13% of which appear only once. Germline values: CDR1 MNHNS, CDR2 SASEGT. The CDR3 has 20 residues. V lost 5 bases, J lost 4 bases, and 33 bases lay in between.

The chain recombines TRBV6-1 with TRBJ2-7; perhaps D is TRBD1 or TRBD2 (5 bases each). Sequenced: blood. This receptor was identified in a woman between 18 and 30 years old with Graves' hyperthyroidism. CDR3 sequence: CASSLKGSSPGGYQTYEQYF. The CDR3 nucleotides are TGTGCCAGCAGTCTCAAGGGGTCCTCCCCTGGGGGATACCAGACTTACGAGCAGTACTTC.